A single sample is the source of the 17 T cell receptor beta chains below, sequenced in a study of early T cells in non-severe SARS-CoV-2 infection. Each CDR3 protein gets one entry after TCRdb re-called the 5' RACE reads with MiXCR. The table has tens of thousands of distinct CDR3 sequences, less than 15% seen once. Material: whole blood. All receptors derive from an adult who was a healthcare worker with PCR-confirmed SARS-CoV-2 infection or an uninfected control (not recorded which).

This clonotype appeared a few times. The chain couples TRBV7-2 to TRBJ2-7; perhaps TRBD2 as D (7 bases). Trimming stripped 5 bases from V and 2 bases from J, with 13 bases between. The CDR3 consists of 14 residues. The V gene's germline CDR1 is SGHTA and CDR2 FQGNSA. The CDR3 region has the DNA TGTGCCAGCAGCCCGACCGGGGGGCCCTACGAGCAGTACTTC. This gives the protein CASSPTGGPYEQYF.

This clonotype was observed many times. The chain joins TRBV5-1 to TRBJ1-1; no reliable D call. The CDR3 is 13 amino acids. The ends were cut back, 3 bases at V and 3 bases at J, with 9 bases in the middle. Looked up from germline, CDR1 is SGHRS and CDR2 is YFSETQ. The CDR3 DNA sequence: TGCGCCAGCAGCTCCAGTGTAGACACTGAAGCTTTCTTT. Protein product: CASSSSVDTEAFF.

This clonotype was recorded many times. The chain links TRBV12-3 or TRBV12-4 to TRBJ2-1; 10 bases match TRBD2. The CDR3 runs to 17 residues. The ends lost 3 bases at V and 3 bases at J; junction bases unmatched: 8. CDR3 residues: CASSFLASGGLYNEQFF. The CDR3 DNA reads as TGTGCCAGCAGTTTTTTGGCTAGCGGGGGCCTCTACAATGAGCAGTTCTTC.

This clonotype showed up just a few times. At one of its ends the junction is not consistent with the germline gene, which may arise from a read error. The chain is built from TRBV7-7 and TRBJ2-7; 7 bases are shared with TRBD2. The CDR3 is 14 amino acids. The germline CDR1 and CDR2 sequences are SSHAT and FNYEAQ (reference sequence). In DNA form, the CDR3 reads TGTGCTAGCAGCCCTTCCGGGGGGACCTACGAGCAGTACTTC. This encodes CASSPSGGTYEQYF.

The V and J genes are TRBV5-4 and TRBJ2-4; no reliable D call. Germline V gives CDR1 SGHNT, CDR2 YYREEE (reference sequence). The CDR3 loop spans 14 amino acids. V lost 0 bases to trimming and J lost 5 bases, with 9 bases between them. CDR3 DNA: TGTGCCAGCAGCTTGGGGGCGGAAGAAAACATTCAGTACTTC. As protein: CASSLGAEENIQYF.

This clonotype was seen ten or more times. The chain links TRBV5-4 to TRBJ2-5, with D uncertain. CDR3 length equals 15 residues. Between the trimmed V and J ends, which lost 0 bases and 1 base, there was a span of 10 bases. Germline lookup yields CDR1 SGHNT and CDR2 YYREEE (reference sequence). The CDR3 coding sequence is TGTGCCAGCAGCTTGGGGTCCGGCCGCCAAGAGACCCAGTACTTC. The encoded protein is CASSLGSGRQETQYF.

This clonotype came up many times. V and J are TRBV30 and TRBJ1-4; D perhaps matches TRBD1 (5 bases). In germline, CDR1 is GTSNPN, CDR2 SVGIG (reference sequence). This CDR3 has 15 amino acids. The V gene lost 4 bases and the J gene lost 4 bases, with 16 bases spanning the gap. The CDR3: CAWTGGIGDNEKLFF. CDR3 in DNA: TGTGCCTGGACCGGGGGGATTGGAGATAATGAAAAACTGTTTTTT.

This sequence joins TRBV6-2 or TRBV6-3 and TRBJ2-3; TRBD2 aligns across 9 bases. This CDR3 has 17 residues. Germline loops: CDR1 MNHEY, CDR2 SVGEGT. The trim removed 3 bases at V and 2 bases at J, leaving 9 bases unmatched. The CDR3 region is CASSYPASGADTDTQYF. In DNA, the CDR3 is TGTGCCAGCAGTTATCCCGCTAGCGGGGCCGACACAGATACGCAGTATTTT.

V and J are TRBV14 and TRBJ1-1; D is possibly TRBD1 (5 bases). V was trimmed by 0 bases and J by 1 base, leaving 9 bases between them. CDR1 and CDR2 (germline): SGHDN, FVKESK. CDR3 length equals 15 residues. This chain's CDR3 is CASSQDRGPNTEAFF. The DNA of the CDR3 is TGTGCCAGCAGCCAAGACCGGGGACCGAACACTGAAGCTTTCTTT.

This clonotype appeared many times. The chain is built from TRBV18 and TRBJ1-1; D is unclear. Trimming left V 3 bases short and J 1 base short, with 18 bases between. The CDR3 is 17 residues long. Germline V gene lookup returns CDR1 KGHSH and CDR2 LQKENI. The CDR3 sequence: CASSPRRQSFPNTEAFF. The CDR3 DNA sequence: TGTGCCAGCTCACCCCGAAGGCAGTCATTCCCGAACACTGAAGCTTTCTTT.

This clonotype was seen repeatedly, ten times or more. V usage is TRBV10-1 and J usage is TRBJ1-1, with D unresolved. The CDR3 spans 13 residues. Germline lookup yields CDR1 WNHNN and CDR2 SYGVQD (reference sequence). V lost 0 bases, J lost 7 bases, and 9 bases lay in between. For the CDR3, the DNA is TGCGCCAGCAGTGAGTCGAAAACAGTTGAAGCTTTCTTT. Its protein product is CASSESKTVEAFF.

This clonotype showed up just a few times. This chain uses TRBV4-3 with TRBJ2-3, with D possibly matching TRBD2 (6 bases). The CDR3 consists of 16 residues. The germline gives CDR1 LGHNA, CDR2 YSLEER. The germline V and J ends were trimmed by 3 bases and 6 bases, with 19 bases remaining between them. The CDR3, as DNA: TGCGCCAGCAGCCAGGGTCTTGCGGGGCGCAGGGATACGCAGTATTTT. The encoded protein is CASSQGLAGRRDTQYF.

There are many counts of this clonotype. The V and J genes are TRBV6-5 and TRBJ2-7; unclear D gene. The germline V gene encodes CDR1 MNHEY and CDR2 SVGAGI. The CDR3 consists of 11 residues. Trimming took 7 bases from V and 2 from J, leaving 6 bases between them. Written as DNA, the CDR3 is TGTGCCAGCACTGGAGCCTACGAGCAGTACTTC. Translating gives CASTGAYEQYF.

This clonotype was counted ten times or more. The chain uses TRBV12-3 or TRBV12-4 and TRBJ1-1; D is unresolved. This CDR3 comprises 14 residues. V was cut by 6 bases and J by 6 bases, with 17 bases left in between. The CDR3 reads CASSRIGGPAEAFF. The CDR3 region has the DNA TGTGCCAGCAGCCGAATCGGCGGTCCCGCTGAAGCTTTCTTT.

The V gene is TRBV12-3 or TRBV12-4, the J gene TRBJ1-6; possibly TRBD1 for D (6 bases). Trimming took 7 bases from V and 7 from J, leaving 14 bases between them. The CDR3 has 14 residues. CDR3 protein: CASNLQGSNSPLHF. CDR3 bases: TGTGCCAGCAACCTACAGGGATCCAATTCACCCCTCCACTTT.

The rearrangement uses TRBV6-2 or TRBV6-3 and TRBJ1-5; D is perhaps TRBD1 (5 bases). Trimming left V 6 bases short and J 2 bases short, with 14 bases between. The CDR3 consists of 15 residues. Germline assignment: CDR1 MNHEY and CDR2 SVGEGT. As DNA, the CDR3 is TGTGCCAGCAGCAACCAGGGTTACGGCAATCAGCCCCAGCATTTT. It is translated as CASSNQGYGNQPQHF.

This clonotype was seen a few times. The chain has TRBV29-1 and TRBJ1-2, with TRBD1 matching over 7 bases. The V segment lost 8 bases and the J segment 5 bases; nucleotides outside the gene matches: 8. Germline assignment: CDR1 SQVTM and CDR2 ANQGSEA. The CDR3 is made up of 12 amino acids. The CDR3 bases are TGCAGCACTGGCCAGGGGGAGTATGGCTACACCTTC. Translating it yields CSTGQGEYGYTF. Using reference TRBV29-1 and TRBJ1-2 for the parts outside the CDR3, the full variable domain is SAVISQKPSRDICQRGTSLTIQCQVDSQVTMMFWYRQQPGQSLTLIATANQGSEATYESGFVIDKFPISRPNLTFSTLTVSNMSPEDSSIYLCSTGQGEYGYTFGSGTRLTVV.